The sequence of this T cell receptor (beta chain) was determined in a study of cytomegalovirus exposure and HLA in healthy donors. The PCR ran on 60 Vbeta and 13 Jbeta primers. In the authors' methods: Later work found around 72 million unique TCR beta chains, with 9 million to 13 million shared. The table came from immunoSEQ multiplex PCR; TCRdb's copy has only in-frame clones and leaves some out. V, J and clone size were drawn from that table, and D and trimming were deduced from the DNA. The table lists roughly 120,000 clones, under 80% of them singletons. On this clone itself: As yet, its antigen is unknown.

Trimming took 4 bases from V and 3 from J; bases not matched to a gene: 15. The CDR3 covers 17 residues. The germline gives CDR1 SGHRS, CDR2 YFSETQ. Study outcomes and limitations: Because they were indistinguishable, some V segments, including TRBV6-2 and TRBV6-3, were excluded.

Sequencing input: PBMCs. The V call is TRBV5-1, the J call TRBJ1-2; 7 bases are shared with TRBD1. This receptor was taken from a woman aged 45-60 years in good health and CMV-seropositive. The CDR3 sequence is CASSPLGRGQSDYGYTF. Here the CDR3 DNA reads TGCGCCAGCAGCCCCCTCGGGCGGGGACAGTCCGACTATGGCTACACCTTC.